This T cell receptor (beta chain) was recorded in a study of blood T cell repertoires in COVID-19. TCRdb keeps only in-frame clones here, not all; method: immunoSEQ multiplex PCR. The profile covers 120,000 to 150,000 clones, with approximately 87% appearing a single time and 8.5% to 9.5% taken by the ten largest. The specimen sequenced was peripheral blood. The sequence derives from a woman aged 45-59 years with active or convalescent COVID-19.

The CDR3 is CASSSGHNQETQYF. The DNA of the CDR3 is TGCGCCAGCAGCTCCGGACATAACCAAGAGACCCAGTACTTC. The genes are TRBV5-1 and TRBJ2-5, with D perhaps TRBD1 (5 bases). This CDR3 spans 14 amino acids. V was trimmed by 3 bases and J by 0 bases, leaving 9 bases between them. CDR1 is SGHRS and CDR2 is YFSETQ in the germline V gene.